This TCR beta chain is from a study of shared T cell receptors in the human thymus. Using immunoSEQ multiplex PCR, the repertoire was profiled, and TCRdb retains in-frame clones only, with some absent. Here the sample spans hundreds of thousands of clones, more than 75% being singletons. The same sample was also used in a study of human thymus T cells.

The sequence was collected from a boy younger than two with a congenital heart defect. The sequenced material came from thymocytes.

CDR3 sequence (DNA): TGTGCCAGCAGCTTGCGGCTTAGCGGGGGACAAGAGACCCAGTACTTC. Protein sequence: CASSLRLSGGQETQYF. V and J are TRBV7-6 and TRBJ2-5, with 9 bases aligning to TRBD2. The germline gives CDR1 SGHVS, CDR2 FNYEAQ. The CDR3 length is 16 residues. The trim removed 3 bases at V and 2 bases at J, leaving 7 bases unmatched.